Listed here is a single TCR beta chain. The antigen remains unidentified. The sample comes from a study of T-cell memory formation after mild COVID-19. As for the study in general: TCR clusters showed largely donor specificity. Study outcomes and limitations: A balance of CD4 and CD8 characterized clones contracting day 15 to 85, whereas later expanders leaned CD4+.

It was 5'RACE with constant-segment primers that produced the TCR alpha and TCR beta cDNA libraries, which carried sample barcodes and UMIs. Via MiXCR, TCRdb re-called the 5' RACE reads, giving one row per CDR3 protein. The sample consists of approximately 240,000 distinct CDR3 sequences, about a sixth of them appearing once. Germline V gene sequence: CDR1 SGHDN, CDR2 FVKESK. This CDR3 comprises 12 residues. The V end lost 2 bases, the J end lost 9 bases, and 11 bases lay between the germline ends. This sequence joins TRBV14 and TRBJ2-7; D is possibly TRBD1 (6 bases). The sequence derives from a man between 18 and 35 years old who had mild COVID-19 (a few samples of this study predate the infection). Cell type and time point are not known. The sample comprised PBMCs or a T cell subset sorted from them (not recorded which). The CDR3, as DNA: TGTGCCAGCAGCCAAAGTTCAGGGGTGCAGTACTTC. Its protein product is CASSQSSGVQYF.